A selection of T cell receptor beta chains follows, all from one sample in a study of blood T cell repertoires in COVID-19. Using immunoSEQ multiplex PCR, the repertoire was profiled, and TCRdb retains in-frame clones only, with some absent. The table includes about 280,000 clones, roughly 80% detected once. Source material: PBMCs or T cells enriched from blood (not recorded which). Every receptor here comes from a man aged 35 to 55 who had been exposed to COVID-19. The CDR3 runs from the conserved cysteine through the conserved F or W.

v_call,j_call,cdr3_aa
TRBV18,TRBJ2-5,CASSPQEEETQYF
TRBV5-6,TRBJ1-2,CASSFTTGGDGYTF
TRBV7-9,TRBJ2-3,CASNPTGLKITQYF
TRBV7-9,TRBJ2-7,CASSSDRGYEQYF
TRBV12-3/TRBV12-4,TRBJ1-2,CASSHLGAYGYTF
TRBV5-4,TRBJ2-1,CASSPVAGGVNEQFF
TRBV2,TRBJ2-3,CASSLPPDTQYF
TRBV6-5,TRBJ1-2,CASSTGGSGYTF
TRBV21-1,TRBJ2-3,CASSKAPEGLPRTYNSTDTQYF
TRBV3-1/TRBV3-2,TRBJ2-1,CASSQHLGGSYNEQFF
TRBV19,TRBJ1-4,CASRPGQENEKLFF
TRBV5-1,TRBJ1-1,CASTRTANTEAFF
TRBV19,TRBJ1-3,CASSIDRGSGNTIYF
TRBV6-5,TRBJ2-7,CASRGTGAFYEQYF
TRBV27,TRBJ2-1,CASSPGTSGSPYNEQFF
TRBV19,TRBJ1-1,CASETTTGQGISFF
TRBV12-3/TRBV12-4,TRBJ2-7,CASSFFLYEQYF
TRBV7-3,TRBJ2-3,CASSLRLAGSTDTQYF
TRBV11-3,TRBJ1-2,CASSTDRGANYGYTF
TRBV25-1,TRBJ1-1,CASSAPRQGTQEAFF
TRBV11-2,TRBJ2-1,CASSPEGRDSLYNEQFF
TRBV9,TRBJ1-4,CASSAGTGWEKLFF
TRBV18,TRBJ2-5,CASSPSRAGRETQYF
TRBV29-1,TRBJ2-5,CSVGGQGRETQYF
TRBV12-3/TRBV12-4,TRBJ1-1,CASSSTAIHAFF
TRBV5-1,TRBJ2-7,CASSLVGGRTYEQYF
TRBV27,TRBJ2-1,CASSWGGPGEQFF
TRBV3-1/TRBV3-2,TRBJ1-4,CASSSRGGRREKLFF
TRBV6-4,TRBJ1-3,CASPPNPGRSGNTIYF
TRBV28,TRBJ2-1,CASRLAAPNNEQFF
TRBV2,TRBJ1-6,CASSGQNLWGNF
TRBV6-5,TRBJ2-7,CASTESTGSNEQYF
TRBV29-1,TRBJ2-1,CSGRPQGLAGYNEQFF
TRBV27,TRBJ2-5,CASSSTGGAQETQYF
TRBV19,TRBJ1-1,CASSPGTAEAFF
TRBV3-1/TRBV3-2,TRBJ1-5,CASSRYRDSNQPQHF
TRBV24-1,TRBJ2-7,CATSRGPAYEQYF
TRBV5-4,TRBJ1-6,CASSSKTGGSNSPLHF
TRBV5-1,TRBJ2-3,CASSLAGLAGSTDTQYF
TRBV5-1,TRBJ1-1,CASSRQGRNTEAFF
TRBV2,TRBJ2-4,CASSRDGQLAKNIQYF
TRBV18,TRBJ1-4,CASSRGTNEKLFF
TRBV30,TRBJ1-2,CAWSVGTNYGYTF
TRBV7-8,TRBJ1-5,CASSFQGKVRQPQHF
TRBV14,TRBJ2-1,CASSQESWGLGRNEQFF
TRBV6-1,TRBJ2-7,CASSEIAGDGEQYF
TRBV20-1,TRBJ2-7,CSAQTGGEQYF
TRBV28,TRBJ2-3,CASSPSGRGPDTQYF
TRBV5-4,TRBJ2-1,CASSFGTSTNEQFF
TRBV28,TRBJ1-3,CASTIGQGARGNTIYF
TRBV5-4,TRBJ1-2,CASSPWTGTLVYGYTF
TRBV5-1,TRBJ2-1,CASSLDSRTGGNEQFF
TRBV27,TRBJ2-7,CASSFGAGGYEQYF